These 10 T cell receptor beta chains were sequenced from one sample in a study of blood T cells in healthy people across ages. Primed by a sample-barcoded 5' primer and a J-beta primer mix, a second PCR proceeded for about 7 to 11 cycles. One entry per CDR3 protein results from TCRdb running MiXCR on the 5' RACE reads. The sample has roughly 1.5 million distinct CDR3 sequences; roughly 43% are singletons. Material: blood. The source of these receptors is a woman aged 18-30 years in good health.

This clonotype was recorded at least ten times. The chain joins TRBV29-1 to TRBJ2-1; tentatively, D is TRBD1 (5 bases). The germline V gene encodes CDR1 SQVTM and CDR2 ANQGSEA. The V end lost 3 bases, the J end lost 8 bases, and 11 bases lay between the germline ends. This CDR3 is 12 amino acids long. This chain's CDR3 is CSVEDNRDEQFF. Here the CDR3 DNA reads TGCAGCGTTGAGGACAATCGCGATGAGCAGTTCTTC.

Comments on this clonotype: Sequence at one end of the junction differs from germline and may be a read error. The V call is TRBV4-1, the J call TRBJ1-1; D unresolved. This CDR3 is built from 14 residues. Germline lookup yields CDR1 MGHRA and CDR2 YSYEKL. Here the CDR3 DNA reads TGCGCCAGCTGCCAAGGGAGGATGAACACTGAAGCTTTCTTT. Protein product: CASCQGRMNTEAFF.

The CDR3 DNA follows: TGTGCTAGTGGTTTGGAAATACAGGGGTATAGCAATCAGCCCCAGCATTTT. Translated, it gives CASGLEIQGYSNQPQHF. V is TRBV12-5 and J is TRBJ1-5; 7 nucleotides match TRBD1. With V trimmed by 1 base and J by 0 bases, 6 bases remained unmatched. CDR3 length equals 17 residues. In germline, CDR1 is LGHNT, CDR2 FRNRAP.

This clonotype has only a few counts. The CDR3 here is CASSFATGGTEAFF. In DNA form, the CDR3 reads TGTGCCAGCAGCTTTGCAACAGGGGGCACTGAAGCTTTCTTT. The chain carries TRBV11-2 and TRBJ1-1, with 8 bases aligning to TRBD1. Per germline, CDR1 SGHAT and CDR2 FQNNGV. This CDR3 comprises 14 residues. The junction had 4 bases not matched to a gene; V was cut back by 3 bases and J by 4 bases.

The chain has TRBV5-1 and TRBJ1-6; no reliable D call. Germline V CDR1 and CDR2: SGHRS, YFSETQ. V was cut by 1 base and J by 1 base, with 9 bases left in between. CDR3 length: 16 residues. CDR3 nucleotides: TGCGCCAGCAGCTTGCTGGCCAGTTCCTATAATTCACCCCTCCACTTT. Its translation is CASSLLASSYNSPLHF.

J is TRBJ2-5 and V is TRBV24-1; D remains ambiguous. The germline gives CDR1 KGHDR, CDR2 SFDVKD. Trimming took off 5 bases at V and 11 bases at J, with 17 bases between the two ends. The CDR3 sequence is 13 residues long. This CDR3 reads CATSVRPHDEQYF. The DNA for the CDR3 is TGTGCCACCAGTGTGAGACCCCACGATGAGCAGTACTTC.

The chain carries TRBV3-1 and TRBJ2-5; no reliable D call. The CDR3 consists of 14 residues. Trimming took off 1 base at V and 4 bases at J, with 10 bases between the two ends. Germline V gene sequence: CDR1 LGHDT, CDR2 YNNKEL (reference sequence). This chain's CDR3 is CASSQGLRRETQYF. CDR3 DNA: TGTGCCAGCAGCCAAGGTCTTCGAAGAGAGACCCAGTACTTC.

The rearrangement uses TRBV7-2 and TRBJ2-7; 9 bases align to TRBD1. Germline V gene data show CDR1 as SGHTA and CDR2 as FQGNSA. CDR3 length: 16 residues. V trimming: 5 bases; J trimming: 0 bases; junction bases outside the gene matches: 8. CDR3 bases: TGTGCCAGCAGCCCCCTGGACAGGGGATTCTCCTACGAGCAGTACTTC. Its translation: CASSPLDRGFSYEQYF. Based on the CDR3 plus reference TRBV7-2 and TRBJ2-7, the full variable domain is GAGVSQSPSNKVTEKGKDVELRCDPISGHTALYWYRQSLGQGLEFLIYFQGNSAPDKSGLPSDRFSAERTGGSVSTLTIQRTQQEDSAVYLCASSPLDRGFSYEQYFGPGTRLTVT.

The genes are TRBV6-2 or TRBV6-3 and TRBJ1-1; D call uncertain. The germline gives CDR1 MNHEY, CDR2 SVGEGT. This CDR3 is 14 amino acids long. Trimming stripped 8 bases from V and 0 bases from J, with 13 bases between. CDR3 sequence reads: CASRQRGMNTEAFF. The CDR3 DNA sequence: TGTGCCAGCCGGCAGCGGGGAATGAACACTGAAGCTTTCTTT.

The chain recombines TRBV4-1 with TRBJ1-2; D perhaps matches TRBD1 (5 bases). V was pared by 6 bases and J by 0 bases, with 14 bases between. The CDR3 runs 15 residues. The germline V gene has CDR1 MGHRA and CDR2 YSYEKL. CDR3 residues: CASSEGPGANYGYTF. For the CDR3, the DNA is TGCGCCAGCAGTGAGGGGCCGGGTGCTAACTATGGCTACACCTTC.